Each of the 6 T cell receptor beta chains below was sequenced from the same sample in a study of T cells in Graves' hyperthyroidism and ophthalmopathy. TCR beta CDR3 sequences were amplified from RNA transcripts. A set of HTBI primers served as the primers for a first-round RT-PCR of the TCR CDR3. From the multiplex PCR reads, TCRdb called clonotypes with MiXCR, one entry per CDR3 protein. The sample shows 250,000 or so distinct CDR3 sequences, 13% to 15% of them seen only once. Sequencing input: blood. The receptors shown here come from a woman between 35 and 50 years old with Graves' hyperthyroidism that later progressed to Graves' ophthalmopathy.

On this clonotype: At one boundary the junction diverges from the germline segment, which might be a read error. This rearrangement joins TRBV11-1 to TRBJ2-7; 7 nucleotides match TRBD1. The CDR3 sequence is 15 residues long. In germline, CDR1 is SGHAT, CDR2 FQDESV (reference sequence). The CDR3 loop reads CAGSPRGTVLYEQYF. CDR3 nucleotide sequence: TGTGCCGGCAGCCCGAGGGGGACAGTCCTCTACGAGCAGTACTTC.

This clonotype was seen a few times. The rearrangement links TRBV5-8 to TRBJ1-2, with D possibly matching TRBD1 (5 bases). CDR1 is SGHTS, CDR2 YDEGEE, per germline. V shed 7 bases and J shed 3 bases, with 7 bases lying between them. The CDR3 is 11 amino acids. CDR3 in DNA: TGTGCCAGCCAGGGCGACTATGGCTACACCTTC. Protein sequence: CASQGDYGYTF.

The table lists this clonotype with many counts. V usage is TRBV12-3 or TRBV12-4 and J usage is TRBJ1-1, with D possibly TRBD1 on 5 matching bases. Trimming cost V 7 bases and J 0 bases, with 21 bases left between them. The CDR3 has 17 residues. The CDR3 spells CASNIDGAAYMNTEAFF. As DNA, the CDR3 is TGTGCCAGCAATATTGATGGGGCAGCTTACATGAACACTGAAGCTTTCTTT.

The CDR3 loop is CASSTLAGGSTDTQYF. CDR3 nucleotides: TGTGCCAGCAGCACATTAGCGGGGGGGAGCACAGATACGCAGTATTTT. V usage is TRBV7-9 and J usage is TRBJ2-3, with TRBD2 identical over 11 bases. Germline trimming cut 5 bases from V and 0 bases from J; bases unmatched to any gene: 4. The germline V gene encodes CDR1 SEHNR and CDR2 FQNEAQ (reference sequence). This CDR3 has 16 amino acids.

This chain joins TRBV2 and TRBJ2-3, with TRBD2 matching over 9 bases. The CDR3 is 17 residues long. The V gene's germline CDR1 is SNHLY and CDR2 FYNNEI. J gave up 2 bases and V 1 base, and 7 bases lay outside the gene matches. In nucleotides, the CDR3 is TGTGCCAGCAGTGAAGGACTAGCGGTGGGGTACACAGATACGCAGTATTTT. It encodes CASSEGLAVGYTDTQYF. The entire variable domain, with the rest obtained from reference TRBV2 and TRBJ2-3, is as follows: EPEVTQTPSHQVTQMGQEVILRCVPISNHLYFYWYRQILGQKVEFLVSFYNNEISEKSEIFDDQFSVERPDGSNFTLKIRSTKLEDSAMYFCASSEGLAVGYTDTQYFGPGTRLTVL.

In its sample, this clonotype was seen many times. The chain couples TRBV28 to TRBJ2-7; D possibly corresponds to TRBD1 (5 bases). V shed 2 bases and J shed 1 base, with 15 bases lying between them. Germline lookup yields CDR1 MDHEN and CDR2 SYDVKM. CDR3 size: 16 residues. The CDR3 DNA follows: TGTGCCAGCAGTTTAAATCCCCAGGGTGTATCCTACGAGCAGTACTTC. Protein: CASSLNPQGVSYEQYF.